This T cell receptor (beta chain) originates from a study of vaccination effects on CD4 cells after COVID-19. The wider study: BNT162b2 vaccine or mRNA-1273 vaccine was given to participants in two doses.

Points from the study as a whole: Clones induced by infection and by vaccine showed marked clonal contraction late after vaccination.

The CDR3 length is 18 residues. V dropped 0 bases and J dropped 0; count of bases not matched to a gene: 6. Germline V lookup: CDR1 LGHNA, CDR2 YSLEER. Comments on this clone: Its antigen remains unknown.

Before any sequencing was done, the ViraFEST assay used viral peptide pools to expand antigen-specific CD4+ T cells. The authors isolated CD4+ T cells after around 11 days of culture. Vaccinated recipients, who were negative for nucleocapsid antibodies, had no history of SARS-CoV-2 infection. It was on days 3 and 7 that half the medium was replaced with IL-2 medium. TCRdb's table, derived via immunoSEQ multiplex PCR, lists solely in-frame clones and lacks some. The sample holds about 34,000 clones, approximately 73% seen once. The source is a human donor who received a COVID-19 vaccine. The source was CD4+ T cells from PBMCs cultured with HCoV-OC43 spike peptides, collected before COVID-19 vaccination. Sample subset: HCoV-OC43 spike overlapping peptide pool stimulation. The gene calls are TRBV4-3 and TRBJ2-1; TRBD2 matches at 9 bases. This chain's CDR3 is CASSQDASGATSYNEQFF. In DNA, the CDR3 is TGCGCCAGCAGCCAAGACGCTAGCGGGGCTACCTCCTACAATGAGCAGTTCTTC.